This TCR beta chain was sequenced in a study of identical twins. This clonotype occurred a few times. Its antigen remains unknown. This CDR3 has 15 residues. The ends were cut back, 4 bases at V and 1 base at J, with 14 bases in the middle. The V gene's germline CDR1 is MNHNS and CDR2 SASEGT. Each CDR3 protein is one row after TCRdb ran MiXCR on the 5' RACE reads. Of 420,000 or so distinct CDR3 sequences listed, about 18% are singletons. The study, taken as a whole, reports: Potential partial confounding of zero-insertion analyses by invariant MAIT and iNKT cells was noted.

V gene TRBV6-1 combines with J gene TRBJ2-7; TRBD1 is a possible D gene (6 bases). The sequencing input was naive T cells sorted from blood. The TCR was taken from a middle-aged man in good health. The CDR3 region has the DNA TGTGCCAGCAGTGTCCAGGGGTTTAGGTCCTACGAGCAGTACTTC. Translated: CASSVQGFRSYEQYF.